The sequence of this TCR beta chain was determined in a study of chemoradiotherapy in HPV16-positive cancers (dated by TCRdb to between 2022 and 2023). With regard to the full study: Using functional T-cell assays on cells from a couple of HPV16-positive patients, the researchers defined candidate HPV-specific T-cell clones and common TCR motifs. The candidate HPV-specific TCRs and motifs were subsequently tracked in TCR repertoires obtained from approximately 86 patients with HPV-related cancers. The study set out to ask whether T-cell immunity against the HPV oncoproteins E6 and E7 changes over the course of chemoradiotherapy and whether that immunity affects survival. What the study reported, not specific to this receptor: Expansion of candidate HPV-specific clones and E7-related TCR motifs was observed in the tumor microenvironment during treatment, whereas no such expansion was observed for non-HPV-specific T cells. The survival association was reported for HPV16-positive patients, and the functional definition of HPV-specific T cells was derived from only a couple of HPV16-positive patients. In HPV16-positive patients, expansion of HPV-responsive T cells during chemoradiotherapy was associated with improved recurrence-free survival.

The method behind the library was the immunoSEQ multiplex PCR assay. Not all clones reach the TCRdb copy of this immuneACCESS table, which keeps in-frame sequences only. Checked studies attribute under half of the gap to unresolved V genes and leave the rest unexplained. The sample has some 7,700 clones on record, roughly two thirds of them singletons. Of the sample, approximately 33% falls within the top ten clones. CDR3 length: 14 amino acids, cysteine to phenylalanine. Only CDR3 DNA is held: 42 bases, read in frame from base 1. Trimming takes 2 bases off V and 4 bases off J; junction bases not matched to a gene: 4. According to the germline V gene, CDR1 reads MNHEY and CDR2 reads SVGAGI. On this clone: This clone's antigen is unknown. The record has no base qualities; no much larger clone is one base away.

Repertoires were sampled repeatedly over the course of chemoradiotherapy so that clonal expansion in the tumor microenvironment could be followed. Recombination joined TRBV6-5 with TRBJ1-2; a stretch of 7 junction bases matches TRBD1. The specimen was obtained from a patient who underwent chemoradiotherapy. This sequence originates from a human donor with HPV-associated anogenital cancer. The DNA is TGTGCCAGCAGTTACGGGACAGACCCCTATGGCTACACCTTC. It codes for CASSYGTDPYGYTF.